This TCR beta chain was sequenced during a study of blood T cells in healthy people across ages. Broader study findings: The fall in TCR beta diversity per million T cells was roughly linear with age.

The CDR3 has 16 amino acids. Germline CDR1 and CDR2: SGHRS and YFSETQ. Trimming took 4 bases from V and 0 from J, leaving 14 bases between them. This clonotype has a handful of counts. Its matching antigen is unknown. A second PCR of 7 to 11 cycles used a sample-barcoded 5' primer and a J-beta primer mix. Every cDNA molecule carried a tag from a template-switch adaptor bearing 12 random nucleotides. MiXCR, run by TCRdb on the 5' RACE reads, gives a single entry per CDR3 protein. The sample carries some 1,800,000 distinct CDR3 sequences, around 40% recorded once. The sequencing input was blood. This clonotype was sampled from a human donor in good health. V gene TRBV5-1 combines with J gene TRBJ2-4; D uncertain. CDR3 protein: CASSPSVGSAKNIQYF. The CDR3 DNA sequence: TGCGCCAGCAGCCCCTCGGTGGGTTCAGCCAAAAACATTCAGTACTTC. Using reference TRBV5-1 and TRBJ2-4 for the parts outside the CDR3, the full variable domain is KAGVTQTPRYLIKTRGQQVTLSCSPISGHRSVSWYQQTPGQGLQFLFEYFSETQRNKGNFPGRFSGRQFSNSRSEMNVSTLELGDSALYLCASSPSVGSAKNIQYFGAGTRLSVL.